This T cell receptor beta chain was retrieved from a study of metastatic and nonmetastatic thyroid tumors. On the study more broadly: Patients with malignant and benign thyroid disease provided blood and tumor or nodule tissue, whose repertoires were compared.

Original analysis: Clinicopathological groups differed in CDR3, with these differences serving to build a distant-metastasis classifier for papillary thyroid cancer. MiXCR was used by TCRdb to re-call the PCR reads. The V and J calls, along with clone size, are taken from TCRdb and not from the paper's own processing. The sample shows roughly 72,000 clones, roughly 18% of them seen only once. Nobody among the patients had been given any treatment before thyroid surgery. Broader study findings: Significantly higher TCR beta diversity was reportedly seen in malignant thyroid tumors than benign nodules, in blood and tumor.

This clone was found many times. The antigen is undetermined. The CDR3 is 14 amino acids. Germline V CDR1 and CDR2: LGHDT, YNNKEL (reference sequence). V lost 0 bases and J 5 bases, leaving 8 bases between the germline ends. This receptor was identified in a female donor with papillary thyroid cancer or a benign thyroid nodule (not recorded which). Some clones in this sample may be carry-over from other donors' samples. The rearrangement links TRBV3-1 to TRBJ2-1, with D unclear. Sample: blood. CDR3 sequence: CASSQDLTHNEQFF. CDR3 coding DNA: TGTGCCAGCAGCCAAGATTTGACCCACAATGAGCAGTTCTTC.